The following is a T cell receptor (beta chain) sequence with its context. Its specificity is unknown. Blood specimens came from baseline, cycle 4 day 1, and cycle 7 day 1. This record belongs to a study of OX40 agonist ivuxolimab in advanced cancers. Study outcomes and limitations: Expanded clones were, on average, more numerous among CD8+ T cells than CD4+.

Germline V gives CDR1 SEHNR, CDR2 FQNEAQ (reference sequence). The CDR3 runs to 16 residues. The V end lost 1 base, the J end lost 5 bases, and 15 bases lay between the germline ends. Using immunoSEQ multiplex PCR, the repertoire was profiled, and TCRdb retains in-frame clones only, with some absent. The sample carries approximately 130,000 clones, less than 95% recorded once. The rearrangement uses TRBV7-9 and TRBJ2-1; D uncertain. This specimen was CD4+ or CD8+ T cells sorted from blood, taken in a trial of the OX40 agonist ivuxolimab. This receptor was obtained from an adult with an advanced solid tumor such as melanoma, head and neck, liver or kidney cancer. In nucleotides, the CDR3 is TGTGCCAGCAGCTTAGTCCCTGCGACGGAAGACAATGAGCAGTTCTTC. Encoded protein: CASSLVPATEDNEQFF.